This T cell receptor beta chain derives from a study of regulatory T cells in long-lasting Graves disease. Both iRepertoire HTBI primers and Arm-PCR of CDR3 regions were used to build the TCR beta libraries. One entry per CDR3 protein, called by TCRdb with MiXCR from the multiplex PCR reads. This sample has under 500,000 distinct CDR3 sequences, with about a fifth found just once. The CDR3 loop spans 12 amino acids. The germline V gene has CDR1 MNHEY and CDR2 SVGAGI. V was pared by 2 bases and J by 7 bases, with 9 bases between. Study findings and constraints: Persistent-disease Graves' patients showed less TCR diversity than new cases. Favored usage of TRBV28, TRBJ1-2 and TRBJ2-5 was recorded in persistent disease.

A single count supports this clonotype. Its target is unknown. Time point described: persistent/refractory GD, antithyroid drugs over 5 years with positive TRAb. PBMCs provided the RNA from which the TCR library was made. The TCR was taken from a female donor with Graves disease. The sample here was peripheral blood mononuclear cells (PBMCs), taken when the disease was refractory, from a patient treated with antithyroid drugs. The chain combines TRBV6-5 with TRBJ2-7; D may be TRBD2 (5 bases). The CDR3: CASSYPPGEQYF. The CDR3 region has the DNA TGTGCCAGCAGTTACCCCCCGGGGGAGCAGTACTTC.